This T cell receptor beta chain originates from a study of cytomegalovirus exposure and HLA in healthy donors. About the research overall: Unique TCRs numbering some 77 million, obtained from HLA-typed donors, made up an early data release. Overall study results and limits: Accurate HLA-A and HLA-B prediction from TCR beta sequences was reported for most subjects. Later analysis associated a missense DCLRE1C variant with TCR beta V- and J-gene trimming.

With regard to this clone: No antigen is known for it.

CDR1 is MNHEY and CDR2 is SVGAGI in the germline V gene. This CDR3 has 15 residues. V lost 2 bases to trimming and J lost 5 bases, with 15 bases between them. Healthy individuals who donated bone marrow served as the donors. The PCR was carried out with 60 Vbeta primers and 13 Jbeta primers. Clones were sequenced by immunoSEQ multiplex PCR, and TCRdb holds only the in-frame ones, with some missing. The data contain approximately 130,000 clones, roughly 80% of them singletons. Specimen: PBMCs. The receptor was isolated from a man aged 50-59 years in good health and CMV-seronegative. The chain is built from TRBV6-5 and TRBJ1-1; D is ambiguous. The CDR3 sequence: CASSYVGRGGTEAFF. The CDR3 nucleotides are TGTGCCAGCAGTTACGTTGGGCGCGGCGGGACTGAAGCTTTCTTT.